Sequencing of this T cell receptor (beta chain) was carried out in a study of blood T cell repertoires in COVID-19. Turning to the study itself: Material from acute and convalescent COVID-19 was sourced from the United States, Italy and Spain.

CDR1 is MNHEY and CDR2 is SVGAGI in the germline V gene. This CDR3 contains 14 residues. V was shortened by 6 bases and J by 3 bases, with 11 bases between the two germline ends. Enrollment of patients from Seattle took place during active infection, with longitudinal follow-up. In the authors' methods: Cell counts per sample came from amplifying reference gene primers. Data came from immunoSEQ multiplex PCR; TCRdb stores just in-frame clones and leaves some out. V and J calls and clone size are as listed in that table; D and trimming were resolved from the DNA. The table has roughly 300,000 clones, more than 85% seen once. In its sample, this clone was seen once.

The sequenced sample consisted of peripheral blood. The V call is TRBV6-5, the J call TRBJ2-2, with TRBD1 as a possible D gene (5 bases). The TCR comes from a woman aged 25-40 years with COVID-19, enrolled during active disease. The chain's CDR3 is CASRVGPDTGELFF. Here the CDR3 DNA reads TGTGCCAGCAGGGTGGGGCCTGACACCGGGGAGCTGTTTTTT.